The 16 T cell receptor beta chains below come from one sample, sequenced in a study of beta chain features in type 1 diabetes. Isolated RNA was reverse transcribed in full, so expressed TCRB transcripts were sequenced. Assay: immunoSEQ multiplex PCR; the TCRdb copy retains only in-frame clones and omits some. The sample gives a few hundred thousand clones, about 15% of which show up once; less than 0.04% is in the top ten. The material sequenced was naive CD4+ T cells from blood. These receptors all come from a man under 40 in good health.

There are a few counts of this clone. The chain carries TRBV5-4 and TRBJ2-3; 7 positions match TRBD1. The CDR3 is 15 amino acids. Germline lookup yields CDR1 SGHNT and CDR2 YYREEE (reference sequence). With 3 bases clipped from V and 3 bases from J, the junction kept 7 bases outside the gene matches. The CDR3 region is CASSSQGRMTDTQYF. The CDR3, as DNA: TGTGCCAGCAGCTCACAGGGGCGTATGACAGATACGCAGTATTTT.

The V call is TRBV5-1, the J call TRBJ2-7; 12 bases fit TRBD2. V was pared by 4 bases and J by 2 bases, with 7 bases of the junction left unmatched. From germline, CDR1 is SGHRS and CDR2 YFSETQ. This CDR3 has 16 amino acids. CDR3 loop: CASSVTSGGGAYEQYF. The CDR3 region has the DNA TGCGCCAGCAGCGTGACTAGCGGGGGAGGCGCCTACGAGCAGTACTTC.

Only one count was recorded for this clone. The chain employs TRBV5-6 and TRBJ1-3; maybe TRBD1 (5 bases). The CDR3 sequence is 14 residues long. In germline, CDR1 is SGHDT, CDR2 YYEEEE. Trimming took 0 bases from V and 2 from J, leaving 6 bases between them. The CDR3 protein is CASSLAGAGNTIYF. The CDR3 DNA reads TGTGCCAGCAGCTTGGCGGGGGCTGGAAACACCATATATTTT.

The chain carries TRBV11-2 and TRBJ2-7; D is uncertain. Trimming cost V 5 bases and J 2 bases, with 16 bases left between them. CDR1 and CDR2 from the germline V gene are SGHAT and FQNNGV. This CDR3 is built from 15 residues. The CDR3 here is CASSPLRRAAYEQYF. For the CDR3, the DNA is TGTGCCAGCAGCCCATTGCGACGCGCAGCCTACGAGCAGTACTTC. The entire variable domain, with the rest obtained from reference TRBV11-2 and TRBJ2-7, is as follows: EAGVAQSPRYKIIEKRQSVAFWCNPISGHATLYWYQQILGQGPKLLIQFQNNGVVDDSQLPKDRFSAERLKGVDSTLKIQPAKLEDSAVYLCASSPLRRAAYEQYFGPGTRLTVT.

A few counts support this clone. The chain employs TRBV7-9 and TRBJ2-7; D not certain. The CDR3 has 12 amino acids. V was cut by 2 bases and J by 6 bases, with 8 bases left in between. Germline V gives CDR1 SEHNR, CDR2 FQNEAQ (reference sequence). The CDR3 nucleotides read TGTGCCAGCAGCTTAACGGCCGGCGAGCAGTACTTC. It specifies CASSLTAGEQYF.

This clone was observed a few times. The rearrangement links TRBV29-1 to TRBJ1-4, with 8 bases lining up with TRBD1. CDR1 SQVTM and CDR2 ANQGSEA come from the germline V gene. The CDR3 loop spans 14 amino acids. V gave up 6 bases and J gave up 5 bases; unmatched junction bases: 8. In DNA form, the CDR3 reads TGCAGCGTGAAGAAAACAGGGGGAAATGAAAAACTGTTTTTT. It codes for CSVKKTGGNEKLFF.

This chain joins TRBV5-4 and TRBJ2-1; 7 nucleotides line up with TRBD2. Germline values: CDR1 SGHNT, CDR2 YYREEE (reference sequence). The CDR3 sequence is 16 residues long. The V gene end was trimmed by 4 bases and the J gene end by 4 bases; junction bases not matched to a gene: 11. DNA for the CDR3: TGTGCCAGCAGCCTGTTGGCCAGCGGGGCATACAATGAGCAGTTCTTC. Translating gives CASSLLASGAYNEQFF.

In this sample, this clone turned up a few times. The chain links TRBV7-2 to TRBJ2-2; a weak D match, TRBD2 (5 bases). Trimming cost V 1 base and J 5 bases, with 11 bases left between them. CDR3 length: 15 residues. CDR1 and CDR2 from the germline V gene are SGHTA and FQGNSA. The CDR3 is CASSLGLAYTGELFF. CDR3 DNA: TGTGCCAGCAGCTTAGGGCTAGCATATACCGGGGAGCTGTTTTTT.

This rearrangement joins TRBV9 to TRBJ2-2; D unresolved. The germline V gene has CDR1 SGDLS and CDR2 YYNGEE. The V gene lost 0 bases and the J gene lost 7 bases, with 13 bases spanning the gap. This CDR3 has 15 amino acids. CDR3 DNA: TGTGCCAGCAGCGTAGGTGGACGCCCGGACGGGGAGCTGTTTTTT. Its protein product is CASSVGGRPDGELFF.

J is TRBJ2-1 and V is TRBV19; D might be TRBD1 (5 bases). Germline V gene data show CDR1 as LNHDA and CDR2 as SQIVND (reference sequence). The ends were cut back, 4 bases at V and 10 bases at J, with 17 bases in the middle. The CDR3 consists of 14 residues. CDR3 loop: CASSNPFKGPEQFF. The CDR3 bases are TGTGCCAGTAGTAACCCCTTTAAGGGGCCGGAGCAGTTCTTC.

The rearrangement joins TRBV10-2 to TRBJ2-3; TRBD2 agrees at 8 bases. This CDR3 is built from 15 residues. Trimming cost V 2 bases and J 6 bases; bases outside gene matches: 7. Germline assignment: CDR1 WSHSY and CDR2 SAAADI. CDR3 DNA sequence: TGCGCCAGCAGTGAGCGGGGGGGCTTTTCTGATACGCAGTATTTT. Amino acid sequence: CASSERGGFSDTQYF.

The V and J genes are TRBV7-9 and TRBJ2-7; 10 bases fit TRBD1. The CDR3 extends over 14 amino acids. Losses at the gene ends were 4 bases for V and 2 bases for J; bases not matched to a gene: 2. Germline CDR1 SEHNR, CDR2 FQNEAQ (reference sequence). CDR3 in amino acids: CASSSGTGAYEQYV. The DNA for the CDR3 is TGTGCCAGCAGCTCCGGGACAGGGGCCTACGAGCAGTACGTC.

This clone appeared a few times. J is TRBJ1-6 and V is TRBV9; weak D call: TRBD1 (5 bases). Trimming shortened V by 0 bases and J by 4 bases, and 8 bases separated the two germline ends. Germline V gene sequence: CDR1 SGDLS, CDR2 YYNGEE. This CDR3 spans 15 amino acids. The CDR3 DNA sequence: TGTGCCAGCAGCGTAGAGGGGCTGTATAATTCACCCCTCCACTTT. Its translation is CASSVEGLYNSPLHF.

This clone turned up a few times. The V and J genes are TRBV5-6 and TRBJ2-7, with D maybe TRBD2 (6 bases). Germline V gene data show CDR1 as SGHDT and CDR2 as YYEEEE. CDR3 length equals 14 residues. The V and J ends lost 2 bases and 7 bases respectively, with 16 bases between them. The DNA for the CDR3 is TGTGCCAGCAGCTTTTATCAAGGGAGCGGGGAGCAGTACGTC. Its protein product is CASSFYQGSGEQYV.

The chain combines TRBV6-5 with TRBJ1-5; no definite D call. This CDR3 is built from 13 residues. With 8 bases removed from V and 0 bases from J, the gap between germline ends came to 8 bases. Germline CDR1 reads MNHEY; CDR2 reads SVGAGI. The CDR3 region is CASGRYSNQPQHF. In DNA, the CDR3 is TGTGCCAGCGGGAGATATAGCAATCAGCCCCAGCATTTT.

In this sample, this clone turned up a few times. J is TRBJ2-1 and V is TRBV28; tentatively, D is TRBD1 or TRBD2 (5 bases each). The V gene's germline CDR1 is MDHEN and CDR2 SYDVKM. This CDR3 is built from 13 residues. Trimming shortened V by 8 bases and J by 5 bases, and 13 bases separated the two germline ends. The CDR3 is CASGGAANNEQFF. The DNA for the CDR3 is TGTGCCAGCGGGGGTGCCGCTAACAATGAGCAGTTCTTC.